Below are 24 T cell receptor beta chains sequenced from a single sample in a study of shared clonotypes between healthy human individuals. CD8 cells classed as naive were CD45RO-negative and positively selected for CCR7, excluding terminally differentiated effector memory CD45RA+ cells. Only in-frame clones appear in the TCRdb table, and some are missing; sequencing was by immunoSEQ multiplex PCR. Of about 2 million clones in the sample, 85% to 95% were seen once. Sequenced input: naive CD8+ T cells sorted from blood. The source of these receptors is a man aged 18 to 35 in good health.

The CDR3 bases are TGCGCCAGCAGTCCTGACGGGACAGCCTACGAGCAGTACTTC. Protein product: CASSPDGTAYEQYF. The chain couples TRBV10-1 to TRBJ2-7; TRBD1 matches 7 bases. With 5 bases clipped from V and 2 bases from J, the junction kept 6 bases outside the gene matches. CDR3 length equals 14 residues. Per the germline V gene, CDR1 is WNHNN and CDR2 is SYGVQD (reference sequence).

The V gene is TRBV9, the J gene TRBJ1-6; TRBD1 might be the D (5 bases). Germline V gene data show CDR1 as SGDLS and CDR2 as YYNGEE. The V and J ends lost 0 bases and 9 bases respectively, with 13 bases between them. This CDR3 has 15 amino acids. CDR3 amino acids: CASSVAPYGGSPLHF. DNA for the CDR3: TGTGCCAGCAGCGTAGCTCCGTACGGGGGTTCACCCCTCCACTTT. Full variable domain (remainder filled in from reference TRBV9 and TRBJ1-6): DSGVTQTPKHLITATGQRVTLRCSPRSGDLSVYWYQQSLDQGLQFLIQYYNGEERAKGNILERFSAQQFPDLHSELNLSSLELGDSALYFCASSVAPYGGSPLHFGNGTRLTVT.

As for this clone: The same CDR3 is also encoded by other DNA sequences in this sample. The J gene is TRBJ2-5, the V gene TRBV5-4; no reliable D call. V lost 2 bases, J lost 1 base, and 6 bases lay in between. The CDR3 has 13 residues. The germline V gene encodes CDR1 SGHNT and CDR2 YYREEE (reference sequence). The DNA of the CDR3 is TGTGCCAGCAGCTTAGAAGCCCAAGAGACCCAGTACTTC. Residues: CASSLEAQETQYF.

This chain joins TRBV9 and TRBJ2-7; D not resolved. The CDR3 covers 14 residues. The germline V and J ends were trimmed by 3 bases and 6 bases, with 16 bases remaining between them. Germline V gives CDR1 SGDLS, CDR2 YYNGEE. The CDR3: CASSGLPTTSEQYF. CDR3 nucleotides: TGTGCCAGCAGCGGGCTCCCAACCACCTCCGAGCAGTACTTC.

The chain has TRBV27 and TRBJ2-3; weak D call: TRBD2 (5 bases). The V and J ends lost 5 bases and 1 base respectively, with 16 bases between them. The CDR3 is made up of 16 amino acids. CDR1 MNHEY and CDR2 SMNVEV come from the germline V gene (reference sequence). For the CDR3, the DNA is TGTGCCAGCAGTGCCGCCCACGGGATGGGCACAGATACGCAGTATTTT. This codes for CASSAAHGMGTDTQYF.

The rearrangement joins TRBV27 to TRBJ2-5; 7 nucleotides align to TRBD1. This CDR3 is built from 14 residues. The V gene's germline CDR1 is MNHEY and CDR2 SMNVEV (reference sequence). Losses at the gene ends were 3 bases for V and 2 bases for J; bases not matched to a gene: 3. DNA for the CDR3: TGTGCCAGCAGTTTCCAGGGACAGCAAGAGACCCAGTACTTC. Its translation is CASSFQGQQETQYF.

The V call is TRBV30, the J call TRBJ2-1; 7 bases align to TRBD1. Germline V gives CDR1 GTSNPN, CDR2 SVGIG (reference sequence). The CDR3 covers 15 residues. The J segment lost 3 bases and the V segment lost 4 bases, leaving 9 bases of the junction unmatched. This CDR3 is CAWTGSGGSYNEQFF. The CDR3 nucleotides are TGTGCCTGGACCGGCTCAGGGGGAAGCTACAATGAGCAGTTCTTC.

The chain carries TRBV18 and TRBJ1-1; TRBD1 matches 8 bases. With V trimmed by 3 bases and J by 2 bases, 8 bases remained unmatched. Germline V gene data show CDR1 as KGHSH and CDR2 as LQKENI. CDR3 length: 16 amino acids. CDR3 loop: CASSPPLGQGNTEAFF. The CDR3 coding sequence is TGTGCCAGCTCACCGCCACTCGGACAGGGTAACACTGAAGCTTTCTTT.

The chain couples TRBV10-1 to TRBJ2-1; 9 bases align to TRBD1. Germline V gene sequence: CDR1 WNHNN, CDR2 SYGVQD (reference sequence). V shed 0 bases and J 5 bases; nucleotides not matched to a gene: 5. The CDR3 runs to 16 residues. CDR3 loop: CASSESIGQGHNEQFF. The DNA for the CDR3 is TGCGCCAGCAGTGAGTCGATCGGACAGGGGCACAATGAGCAGTTCTTC.

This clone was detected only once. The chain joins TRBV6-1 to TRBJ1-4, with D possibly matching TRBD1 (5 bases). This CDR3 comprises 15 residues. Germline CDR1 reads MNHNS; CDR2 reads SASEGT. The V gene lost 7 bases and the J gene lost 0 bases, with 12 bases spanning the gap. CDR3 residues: CASNGQTATNEKLFF. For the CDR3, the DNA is TGTGCCAGCAATGGCCAGACAGCAACTAATGAAAAACTGTTTTTT.

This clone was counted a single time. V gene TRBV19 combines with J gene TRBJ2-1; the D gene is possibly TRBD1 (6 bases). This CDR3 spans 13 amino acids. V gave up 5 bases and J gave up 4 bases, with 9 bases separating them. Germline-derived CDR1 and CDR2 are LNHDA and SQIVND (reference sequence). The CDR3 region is CASSQGLYNEQFF. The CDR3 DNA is TGTGCCAGTAGTCAGGGGTTGTACAATGAGCAGTTCTTC.

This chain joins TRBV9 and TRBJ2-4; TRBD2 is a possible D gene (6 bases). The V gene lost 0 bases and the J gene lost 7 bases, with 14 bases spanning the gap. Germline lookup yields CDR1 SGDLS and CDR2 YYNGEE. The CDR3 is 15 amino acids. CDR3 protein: CASSVDLSGGNIQYF. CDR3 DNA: TGTGCCAGCAGCGTAGACCTCAGCGGAGGGAACATTCAGTACTTC.

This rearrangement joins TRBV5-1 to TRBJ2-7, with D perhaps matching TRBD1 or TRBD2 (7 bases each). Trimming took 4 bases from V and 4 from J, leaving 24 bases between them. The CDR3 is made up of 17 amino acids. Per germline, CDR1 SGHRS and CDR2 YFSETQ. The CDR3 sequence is CASSPQGGPTPGYEQYF. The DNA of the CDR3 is TGCGCCAGCAGCCCCCAGGGGGGGCCTACCCCTGGTTACGAGCAGTACTTC.

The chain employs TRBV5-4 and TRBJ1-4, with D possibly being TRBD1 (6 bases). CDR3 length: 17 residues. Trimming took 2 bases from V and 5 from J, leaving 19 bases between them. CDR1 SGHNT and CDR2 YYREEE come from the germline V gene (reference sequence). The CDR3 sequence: CASSFAGVDRLNEKLFF. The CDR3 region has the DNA TGTGCCAGCAGCTTCGCCGGGGTGGACAGACTCAATGAAAAACTGTTTTTT.

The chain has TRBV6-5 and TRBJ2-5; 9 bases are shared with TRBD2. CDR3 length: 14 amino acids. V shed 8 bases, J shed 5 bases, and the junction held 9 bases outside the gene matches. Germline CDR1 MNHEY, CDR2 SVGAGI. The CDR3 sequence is CASCIAGDGETQYF. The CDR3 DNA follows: TGTGCCAGCTGCATAGCGGGGGATGGGGAGACCCAGTACTTC.

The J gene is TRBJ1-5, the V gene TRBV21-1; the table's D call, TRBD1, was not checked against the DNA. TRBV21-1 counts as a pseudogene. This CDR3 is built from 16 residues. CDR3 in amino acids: CASSKGAGGEHQPQHF. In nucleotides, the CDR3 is TGTGCCAGCAGCAAAGGGGCAGGGGGCGAACATCAGCCCCAGCATTTT.

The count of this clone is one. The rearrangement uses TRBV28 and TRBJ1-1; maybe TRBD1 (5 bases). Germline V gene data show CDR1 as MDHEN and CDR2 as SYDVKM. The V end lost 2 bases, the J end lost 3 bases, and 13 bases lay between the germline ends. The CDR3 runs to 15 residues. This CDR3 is CASSLNREGDTEAFF. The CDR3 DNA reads TGTGCCAGCAGTTTAAACCGGGAAGGGGACACTGAAGCTTTCTTT.

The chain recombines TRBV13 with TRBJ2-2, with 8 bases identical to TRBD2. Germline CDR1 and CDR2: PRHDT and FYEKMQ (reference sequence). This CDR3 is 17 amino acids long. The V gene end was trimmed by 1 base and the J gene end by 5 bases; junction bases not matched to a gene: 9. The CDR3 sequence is CASSLDPAGAGTGELFF. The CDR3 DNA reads TGTGCCAGCAGCTTAGACCCAGCGGGAGCGGGGACCGGGGAGCTGTTTTTT.

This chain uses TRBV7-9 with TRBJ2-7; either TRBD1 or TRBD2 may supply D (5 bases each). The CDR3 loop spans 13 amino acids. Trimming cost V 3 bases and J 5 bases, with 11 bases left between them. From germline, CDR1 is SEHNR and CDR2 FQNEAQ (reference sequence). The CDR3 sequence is CASSLVRENEQYF. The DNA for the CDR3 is TGTGCCAGCAGCTTGGTCAGGGAGAACGAGCAGTACTTC. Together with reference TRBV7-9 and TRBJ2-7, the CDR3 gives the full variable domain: DTGVSQNPRHKITKRGQNVTFRCDPISEHNRLYWYRQTLGQGPEFLTYFQNEAQLEKSRLLSDRFSAERPKGSFSTLEIQRTEQGDSAMYLCASSLVRENEQYFGPGTRLTVT.

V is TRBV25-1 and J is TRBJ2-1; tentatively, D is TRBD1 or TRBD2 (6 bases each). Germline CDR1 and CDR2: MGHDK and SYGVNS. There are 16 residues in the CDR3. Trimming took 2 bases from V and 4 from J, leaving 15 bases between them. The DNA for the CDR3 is TGTGCCAGCAGTGAAGGGGGGCCGCGGACTTACAATGAGCAGTTCTTC. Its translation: CASSEGGPRTYNEQFF.

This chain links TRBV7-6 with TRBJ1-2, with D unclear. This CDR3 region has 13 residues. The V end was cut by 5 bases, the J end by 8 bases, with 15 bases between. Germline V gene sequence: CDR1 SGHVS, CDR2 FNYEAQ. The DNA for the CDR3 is TGTGCCAGCAGCCCAAGCTTCCAAGAGGGCTACACCTTC. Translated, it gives CASSPSFQEGYTF.

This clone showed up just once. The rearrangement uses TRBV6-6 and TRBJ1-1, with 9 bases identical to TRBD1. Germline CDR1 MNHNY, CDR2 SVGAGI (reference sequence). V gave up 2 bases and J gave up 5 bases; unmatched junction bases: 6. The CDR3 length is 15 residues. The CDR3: CASSYPTGGKTEAFF. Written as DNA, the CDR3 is TGTGCCAGCAGTTACCCGACAGGGGGAAAAACTGAAGCTTTCTTT.

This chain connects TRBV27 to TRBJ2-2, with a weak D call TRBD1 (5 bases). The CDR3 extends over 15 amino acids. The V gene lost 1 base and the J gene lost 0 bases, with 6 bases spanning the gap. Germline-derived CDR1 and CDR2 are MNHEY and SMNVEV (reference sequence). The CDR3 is CASSLFRANTGELFF. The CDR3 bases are TGTGCCAGCAGTTTATTCAGGGCGAACACCGGGGAGCTGTTTTTT.

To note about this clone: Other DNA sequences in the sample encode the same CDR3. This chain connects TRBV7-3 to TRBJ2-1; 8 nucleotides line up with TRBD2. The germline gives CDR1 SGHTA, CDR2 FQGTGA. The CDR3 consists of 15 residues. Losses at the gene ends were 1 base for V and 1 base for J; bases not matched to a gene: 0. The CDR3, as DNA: TGTGCCAGCAGCTTAAGCGGGGGGTCCTACAATGAGCAGTTCTTC. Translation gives CASSLSGGSYNEQFF.